The rows below give T cell receptor beta chains drawn from one sample of a study of T cell responses to AZD1222 COVID-19 vaccine. Using immunoSEQ multiplex PCR, the repertoire was profiled, and TCRdb retains in-frame clones only, with some absent. The sample carries approximately 61,000 clones, around 80% recorded once. The sample consisted of peripheral blood, taken 28 days after the second AZD1222 dose. These receptors all come from an adult who received the AZD1222 COVID-19 vaccine. Both conserved end residues are part of each CDR3. A D gene is named only where the DNA matches it firmly. Clone size appears in some rows only: once, few, many, or a class for an expanded clone.

j_call d_call cdr3_length clone_size v_call cdr3_nt cdr3_aa
TRBJ2-1 NA 16 NA TRBV7-2 TGTGCCAGCAGCTTAATTTGGAGAAGCGGGTACAATGAGCAGTTCTTC CASSLIWRSGYNEQFF
TRBJ1-6 NA 16 NA TRBV5-4 TGTGCCAGCAGCCCGCGGGACGGCGGGAATAATTCACCCCTCCACTTT CASSPRDGGNNSPLHF
TRBJ1-1 NA 13 NA TRBV7-2 TGTGCCAGCAGCTTAACGGGGTACACTGAAGCTTTCTTT CASSLTGYTEAFF
TRBJ2-5 TRBD1 14 NA TRBV28 TGTGCCAGCAGTTTTTACGGGACAGCAGAGACCCAGTACTTC CASSFYGTAETQYF
TRBJ1-2 NA 13 NA TRBV30 TGTGCCTGGAGTGCCTCGGGGGCTCAGGGCTACACCTTC CAWSASGAQGYTF
TRBJ2-7 NA 17 NA TRBV28 TGTGCCAGCAGTAACACTTCTCCTGGAGGGAGCTTCTACGAGCAGTACTTC CASSNTSPGGSFYEQYF
TRBJ2-2 NA 13 NA TRBV10-3 TGTGCCGCTTGCCCCGGTGACACCGGGGAGCTGTTTTTT CAACPGDTGELFF
TRBJ1-5 NA 15 NA TRBV28 TGTGCCAGCAGTTCGGCCGGCAGGATAAATCAGCCCCAGCATTTT CASSSAGRINQPQHF
TRBJ1-1 TRBD1 14 few TRBV6-5 TGTGCCAGCGCCTACAGGGGGCGTGGGACTGAAGCTTTCTTT CASAYRGRGTEAFF
TRBJ2-7 TRBD1 15 NA TRBV7-8 TGTGCCAGCAGCTTAGGGCAGGGGGAAACCTACGAGCAGTACTTC CASSLGQGETYEQYF
TRBJ2-1 NA 13 NA TRBV27 TGTGCCAGCAGGGCGGGACGAAACAATGAGCAGTTCTTC CASRAGRNNEQFF
TRBJ2-3 NA 15 NA TRBV24-1 TGTGCCACCAGTGACCGAACAGGGCACACAGATACGCAGTATTTT CATSDRTGHTDTQYF
TRBJ2-2 NA 14 NA TRBV11-3 TGTGCCAGCAGCTCGGACAGGAACACCGGGGAGCTGTTTTTT CASSSDRNTGELFF
TRBJ2-1 TRBD2 16 NA TRBV6-1 TGTGCCAGCAGTGAAAAGCGGGAGGTATCCTACAATGAGCAGTTCTTC CASSEKREVSYNEQFF
TRBJ1-3 NA 15 NA TRBV6-6 TGTGCCAGCAGCACGGGGCCCCCGGCTGGAAACACCATATATTTT CASSTGPPAGNTIYF
TRBJ2-7 TRBD2 18 NA TRBV6-2/TRBV6-3 TGTGCCAGCAGTTACGACCAGGATGGGCTAGCGGGAGTGGAAGAGCAGTACTTC CASSYDQDGLAGVEEQYF
TRBJ1-2 NA 14 few TRBV5-1 TGCGCCAGCAGCCCTGCAACAGGAGGCGATGGCTACACCTTC CASSPATGGDGYTF
TRBJ1-5 TRBD1 15 NA TRBV5-1 TGCGCCAGCAGCTTCGGGACAGGGGGATCTCAGCCCCAGCATTTT CASSFGTGGSQPQHF
TRBJ1-1 NA 16 NA TRBV5-1 TGCGCCAGCAGCTCAGGACGGGCCGGGGCGAACACTGAAGCTTTCTTT CASSSGRAGANTEAFF
TRBJ1-5 NA 15 NA TRBV3-1/TRBV3-2 TGTGCCAGCAGCCAAGACTTTGAGGGGTCTCAGCCCCAGCATTTT CASSQDFEGSQPQHF
TRBJ2-3 NA 17 NA TRBV3-1/TRBV3-2 TGTGCCAGCAGCTTCACGGGCCTAGGGGGTCGGAAAGATACGCAGTATTTT CASSFTGLGGRKDTQYF
TRBJ2-7 TRBD1 14 NA TRBV6-5 TGTGCCAGCACCCCCCAGGGGGCCCCCTACGAGCAGTACTTC CASTPQGAPYEQYF
TRBJ2-7 TRBD2 14 NA TRBV9 TGTGCCAGCAGCGAGACTAGCGCGCAAAGAAAGCAGTACTTC CASSETSAQRKQYF
TRBJ1-2 TRBD1 15 NA TRBV6-5 TGTGCCAGCAGTTACTTGGGACAGGGGATTGGCGGCTACACCTTC CASSYLGQGIGGYTF
TRBJ2-2 TRBD2 13 NA TRBV27 TGTGCCAGCAGTTGGGGGGGCACCGGGGAGCTGTTTTTT CASSWGGTGELFF
TRBJ1-4 NA 14 once TRBV19 TGTGCCAGTAGTATAGCAGGGCCAGGTGAAAAACTGTTTTTT CASSIAGPGEKLFF
TRBJ1-5 NA 13 NA TRBV5-8 TGTGCCAGCAGCTTGGATAGCAATCAGCCCCAGCATTTT CASSLDSNQPQHF
TRBJ1-5 NA 13 NA TRBV30 TGTGCCTGGAGTAGTAGTTGGAATCAGCCCCAGCATTTT CAWSSSWNQPQHF
TRBJ2-4 TRBD1 13 NA TRBV28 TGTGCCAGCAGTCCTCGACAGGGGTTGGCTCAGTACTTC CASSPRQGLAQYF
TRBJ1-5 NA 14 NA TRBV6-6 TGTGCCAGCAGCCCATCGGGCAGAAATCAGCCCCAGCATTTT CASSPSGRNQPQHF
TRBJ2-7 TRBD2 11 NA TRBV20-1 TGCAGTGCTAGTCGGGGGGACGAGCAGTACTTC CSASRGDEQYF
TRBJ2-2 TRBD2 16 NA TRBV6-5 TGTGCCAGCAGTTTCTGGACTAGCGGGAACACCGGGGAGCTGTTTTTT CASSFWTSGNTGELFF
TRBJ1-1 TRBD1 14 NA TRBV18 TGTGCCAGCTCACCCGGACAGGGGAGCACTGAAGCTTTCTTT CASSPGQGSTEAFF
TRBJ2-2 NA 15 few TRBV10-3 TGTGCCATCAGTGATCCTAGCCTTCCGGTCGGGGAGCTGTTTTTT CAISDPSLPVGELFF